This T cell receptor (beta chain) was sequenced during a study of vaccination and CD4 T cells after COVID-19. A remark on this clonotype: The antigen remains undetermined.

The ends were cut back, 11 bases at V and 2 bases at J, with 22 bases in the middle. CDR1 is LNHDA, CDR2 SQIVND, per germline (reference sequence). The CDR3 has 16 residues. Treatment defined: roughly 10-day PBMC culture with coronavirus spike peptide pools or control peptides (ViraFEST assay). Harvesting of the unexposed donor's CD4+ T cells predated the COVID-19 pandemic (2011-2018). Cultured CD4+ T cell DNA underwent sequencing with the Oncomine TCR Beta short-read assay. In this case, cultured CD4+ T cells provided the extracted genomic DNA. MiXCR, applied by TCRdb to the PCR reads, yields one record per CDR3 protein. The table lists about 9,400 distinct CDR3 sequences, around a third of them singletons.

This receptor was identified in a human donor in good health. V is TRBV19 and J is TRBJ1-5; a possible D gene is TRBD1 (5 bases). Input material: CD4+ T cells from blood, cultured in vitro. In DNA, the CDR3 is TGTGCCGCCCTCACGACGGGGACGGGTGGCAATCAGCCCCAGCATTTT. Translated: CAALTTGTGGNQPQHF. Variable domain in full (rest from reference TRBV19 and TRBJ1-5): DGGITQSPKYLFRKEGQNVTLSCEQNLNHDAMYWYRQDPGQGLRLIYYSQIVNDFQKGDIAEGYSVSREKKESFPLTVTSAQKNPTAFYLCAALTTGTGGNQPQHFGDGTRLSIL.